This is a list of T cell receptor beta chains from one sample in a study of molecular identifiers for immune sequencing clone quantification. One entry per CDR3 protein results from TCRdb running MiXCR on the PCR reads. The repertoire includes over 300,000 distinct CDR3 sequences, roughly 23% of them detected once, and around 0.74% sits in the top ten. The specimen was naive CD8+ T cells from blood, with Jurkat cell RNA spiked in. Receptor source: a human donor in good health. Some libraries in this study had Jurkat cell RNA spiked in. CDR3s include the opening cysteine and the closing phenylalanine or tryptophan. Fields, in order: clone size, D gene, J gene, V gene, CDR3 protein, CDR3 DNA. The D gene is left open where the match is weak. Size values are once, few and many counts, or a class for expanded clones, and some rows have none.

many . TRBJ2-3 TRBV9 CASSAPRGTQYF TGTGCCAGCAGCGCCCCCCGGGGTACGCAGTATTTT
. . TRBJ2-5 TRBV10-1 CASSESIGPSGETQYF TGCGCCAGCAGTGAGTCTATAGGTCCTTCGGGAGAGACCCAGTACTTC
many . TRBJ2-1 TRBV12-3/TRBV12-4 CASRPHGGPYNEQFF TGTGCCAGCAGGCCGCATGGGGGGCCGTACAATGAGCAGTTCTTC
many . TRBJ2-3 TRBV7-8 CASSLMGSTDTQYF TGTGCCAGCAGCTTAATGGGGAGCACAGATACGCAGTATTTT
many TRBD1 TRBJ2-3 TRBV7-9 CASSSTGDTDTQYF TGTGCCAGCAGCTCTACAGGGGACACAGATACGCAGTATTTT
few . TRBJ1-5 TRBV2 CASKTDSSGHQPQHF TGTGCCAGCAAGACGGACAGTAGCGGGCATCAGCCCCAGCATTTT
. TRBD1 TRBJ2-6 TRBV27 CASSKTGVTGANVLTF TGTGCCAGCAGCAAGACAGGGGTGACCGGGGCCAACGTCCTGACTTTC
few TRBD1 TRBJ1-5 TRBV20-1 CSARTTTQRQGYSNQPQHF TGCAGTGCTAGGACCACCACACAAAGACAGGGTTATAGCAATCAGCCCCAGCATTTT
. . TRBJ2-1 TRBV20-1 CSASLERGLFGEQFF TGCAGTGCTAGTTTAGAAAGGGGTTTGTTCGGTGAGCAGTTCTTC
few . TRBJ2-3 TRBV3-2 CASSQDGRATQTPQYF TGTGCCAGCAGCCAAGATGGGCGGGCCACACAAACACCGCAGTATTTT
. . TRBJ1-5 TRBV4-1 CASSQDPSNQPQHF TGCGCCAGCAGCCAAGATCCCAGCAATCAGCCCCAGCATTTT
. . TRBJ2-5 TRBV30 CAWRGQSQETQYF TGTGCCTGGAGGGGGCAGTCTCAAGAGACCCAGTACTTC
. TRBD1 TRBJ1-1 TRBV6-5 CARSPGQGGITEAFF TGTGCCCGCAGTCCCGGGCAGGGGGGCATCACTGAAGCTTTCTTT
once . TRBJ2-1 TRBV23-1 CASSQGTTGAYNEQFF TGCGCCAGCAGCCAAGGGACAACAGGAGCCTACAATGAGCAGTTCTTC
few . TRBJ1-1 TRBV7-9 CASRPGTTNTEAFF TGTGCCAGCAGACCGGGGACAACGAACACTGAAGCTTTCTTT
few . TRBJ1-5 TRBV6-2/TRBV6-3 CASSNRDGSQPQHF TGTGCCAGCAGTAACCGGGACGGAAGTCAGCCCCAGCATTTT
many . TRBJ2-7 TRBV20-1 CSATGTGNYEQYF TGCAGTGCTACAGGGACCGGAAACTACGAGCAGTACTTC
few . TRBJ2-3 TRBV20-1 CSTYQEPGTRTWFADTQYF TGCAGTACGTATCAAGAACCCGGTACGCGAACCTGGTTTGCAGATACGCAGTATTTT
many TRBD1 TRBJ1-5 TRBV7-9 CASSNGDRPVEPQHF TGTGCCAGCAGCAACGGGGACAGGCCGGTTGAGCCCCAGCATTTT
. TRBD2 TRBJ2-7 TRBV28 CASRRTSGSYEQYF TGTGCCAGCAGAAGGACTAGCGGGAGTTACGAGCAGTACTTC
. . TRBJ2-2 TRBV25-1 CASSEYNRVETGELFF TGTGCCAGCAGTGAATACAACAGGGTGGAGACCGGGGAGCTGTTTTTT
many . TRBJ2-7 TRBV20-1 CSAREGVGYEQYF TGCAGTGCTAGAGAGGGGGTCGGCTACGAGCAGTACTTC
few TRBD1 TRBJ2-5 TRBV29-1 CSVLPDRDQYF TGCAGCGTTCTTCCGGACAGGGACCAGTACTTC
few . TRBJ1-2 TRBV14 CASSPKQNYGYTF TGTGCCAGCAGCCCAAAACAGAACTATGGCTACACCTTC
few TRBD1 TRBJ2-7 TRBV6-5 CASSFSRDRPLDEQYF TGTGCCAGCAGTTTCTCCCGGGACAGACCTCTCGACGAGCAGTACTTC
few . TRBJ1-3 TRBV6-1 CASSEAAYLTRDPGNTIYF TGTGCCAGCAGTGAAGCGGCGTACCTTACTCGGGACCCTGGAAACACCATATATTTT
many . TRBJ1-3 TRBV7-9 CASSLGENGNTIYF TGTGCCAGCAGCTTAGGGGAAAATGGAAACACCATATATTTT
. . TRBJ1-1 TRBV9 CASSPVGGTEAFF TGTGCCAGCAGCCCCGTCGGGGGTACTGAAGCTTTCTTT
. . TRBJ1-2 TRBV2 CASSESVTEGYGYTF TGTGCCAGCAGTGAATCCGTGACGGAAGGCTATGGCTACACCTTC
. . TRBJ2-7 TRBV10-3 CAISVPRKGGGNERYF TGTGCCATCAGTGTTCCCCGGAAGGGTGGGGGCAACGAGCGGTACTTC
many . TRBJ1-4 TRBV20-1 CSASRDITSPTNEKLFF TGCAGTGCTAGCCGGGACATAACGTCTCCAACTAATGAAAAACTGTTTTTT
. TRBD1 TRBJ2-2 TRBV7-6 CASSLETDQQGAPTFSGELFF TGTGCCAGCAGCTTAGAGACGGACCAACAGGGGGCTCCTACTTTTAGCGGGGAGCTGTTTTTT
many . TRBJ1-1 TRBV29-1 CSVEGNSEAFF TGCAGCGTTGAGGGTAATAGCGAAGCTTTCTTT
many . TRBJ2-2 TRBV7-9 CASSLVLPTGELFF TGTGCCAGCAGCTTAGTTCTACCCACCGGGGAGCTGTTTTTT
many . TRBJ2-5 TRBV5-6 CASSSPSAGLAQYF TGTGCCAGCAGCTCGCCTAGCGCGGGTCTGGCCCAGTACTTC
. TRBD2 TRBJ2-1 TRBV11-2 CAGSLDPSGRANEQFF TGTGCCGGCAGCTTAGATCCTAGCGGGAGAGCGAATGAGCAGTTCTTC
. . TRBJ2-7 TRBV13 CASSSSVGEQYF TGTGCCAGCAGCTCCTCAGTTGGCGAGCAGTACTTC
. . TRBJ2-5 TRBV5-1 CASSLEGQTQYF TGCGCCAGCAGCTTGGAGGGACAGACCCAGTACTTC
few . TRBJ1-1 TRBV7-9 CASSDPISLKAFF TGTGCCAGCAGCGATCCTATCAGTCTCAAAGCTTTCTTT
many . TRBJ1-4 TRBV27 CASSLPREKLFF TGTGCCAGCAGTCTACCCCGCGAAAAACTGTTTTTT
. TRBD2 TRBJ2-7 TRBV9 CASSPGGGKVTHEQYF TGTGCCAGCAGTCCCGGGGGGGGGAAGGTTACCCACGAGCAGTACTTC
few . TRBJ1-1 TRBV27 CASSLNGVNTEAFF TGTGCCAGCAGTTTAAACGGAGTGAACACTGAAGCTTTCTTT